Described below is a single TCR beta chain sequence and its context. Its antigen is still unknown. The assay was immunoSEQ multiplex PCR, and TCRdb's table has in-frame clones only and misses some. The sample yields 75,000 to 90,000 clones, approximately 87% seen once. In germline, CDR1 is SEHNR, CDR2 FQNEAQ (reference sequence). V lost 6 bases, J lost 0 bases, and 16 bases stayed unmatched. The CDR3 has 18 amino acids. The data were obtained in a study of OX40 agonist ivuxolimab in advanced cancers. Notes on the study in general: At 0.1 to 3.0 mg/kg, CD4+ and CD8+ blood T cells expanded clonally by week 6. The mean number of expanded clones was higher in CD8+ T cells than in CD4+.

The material sequenced was CD4+ or CD8+ T cells sorted from blood, taken in a trial of the OX40 agonist ivuxolimab. This clonotype originated in an adult with an advanced solid tumor such as melanoma, head and neck, liver or kidney cancer. The V gene is TRBV7-9, the J gene TRBJ2-7, with 8 bases aligning to TRBD2. CDR3 nucleotide sequence: TGTGCCAGCAGTCACCAGCGGGAGCCCACCATGAGCTCCTACGAGCAGTACTTC. Protein sequence: CASSHQREPTMSSYEQYF.